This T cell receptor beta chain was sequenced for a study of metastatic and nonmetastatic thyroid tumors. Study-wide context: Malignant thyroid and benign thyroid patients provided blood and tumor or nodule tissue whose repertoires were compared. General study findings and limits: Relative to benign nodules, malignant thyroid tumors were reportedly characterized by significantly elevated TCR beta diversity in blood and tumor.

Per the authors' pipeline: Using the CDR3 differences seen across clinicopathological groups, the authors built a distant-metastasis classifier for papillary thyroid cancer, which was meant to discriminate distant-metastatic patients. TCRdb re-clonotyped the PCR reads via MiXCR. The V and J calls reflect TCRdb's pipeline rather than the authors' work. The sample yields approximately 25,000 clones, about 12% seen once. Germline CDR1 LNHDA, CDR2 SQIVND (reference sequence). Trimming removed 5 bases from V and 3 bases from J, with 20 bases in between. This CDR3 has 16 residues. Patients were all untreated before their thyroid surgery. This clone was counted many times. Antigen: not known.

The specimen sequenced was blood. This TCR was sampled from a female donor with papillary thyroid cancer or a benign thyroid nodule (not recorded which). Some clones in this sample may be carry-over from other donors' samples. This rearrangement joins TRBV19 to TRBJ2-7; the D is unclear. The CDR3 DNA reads TGTGCCAGTAGTCCGGGTGCGGCAAGACGATACTACGAGCAGTACTTC. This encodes CASSPGAARRYYEQYF.